The 20 T cell receptor beta chains in this list originate from one sample, sequenced in a study of blood T cell repertoires in COVID-19. The assay was immunoSEQ multiplex PCR, and TCRdb's table has in-frame clones only and misses some. The table has some 300,000 clones, approximately 90% seen once. Sequences were obtained from peripheral blood. All receptors derive from a man aged 18 to 30 with active or convalescent COVID-19.

The chain is built from TRBV7-9 and TRBJ1-1; D remains unclear. Germline V gene sequence: CDR1 SEHNR, CDR2 FQNEAQ (reference sequence). V shed 2 bases and J shed 7 bases, with 8 bases lying between them. The CDR3 covers 12 residues. The CDR3 spells CASSLSDFEAFF. The CDR3 DNA reads as TGTGCCAGCAGCTTATCGGACTTTGAAGCTTTCTTT.

The rearrangement links TRBV29-1 to TRBJ1-3; TRBD1 aligns across 9 bases. The V segment lost 7 bases and the J segment 8 bases; nucleotides outside the gene matches: 6. The length of the CDR3 is 12 residues. The V gene's germline CDR1 is SQVTM and CDR2 ANQGSEA. This CDR3 is CSANRGRDTIYF. The CDR3, as DNA: TGCAGCGCAAACAGGGGGCGGGACACCATATATTTT.

CDR3 sequence (DNA): TGTGCCACCAGCCGTAACCTAAGGGGGAACACTGAAGCTTTCTTT. As protein: CATSRNLRGNTEAFF. The chain carries TRBV15 and TRBJ1-1; the D gene is possibly TRBD1 (5 bases). Per the germline V gene, CDR1 is LNHNV and CDR2 is YYDKDF (reference sequence). This CDR3 has 15 residues. With 5 bases removed from V and 1 base from J, the gap between germline ends came to 14 bases.

The J gene is TRBJ2-3, the V gene TRBV14, with D unresolved. The V gene lost 3 bases and the J gene lost 6 bases, with 10 bases spanning the gap. Germline V gene sequence: CDR1 SGHDN, CDR2 FVKESK. This CDR3 contains 13 residues. CDR3 residues: CASSQLFGDTQYF. The CDR3 DNA reads as TGTGCCAGCAGCCAGCTTTTCGGGGATACGCAGTATTTT. The full variable domain, with the rest looked up from reference TRBV14 and TRBJ2-3, is EAGVTQFPSHSVIEKGQTVTLRCDPISGHDNLYWYRRVMGKEIKFLLHFVKESKQDESGMPNNRFLAERTGGTYSTLKVQPAELEDSGVYFCASSQLFGDTQYFGPGTRLTVL.

This clone has only one observation. This chain joins TRBV2 and TRBJ1-5, with 10 bases fitting TRBD1. V lost 6 bases and J lost 0; bases outside the gene matches: 11. CDR1 and CDR2 (germline): SNHLY, FYNNEI. The CDR3 is 18 amino acids. CDR3 coding DNA: TGTGCCAGCAGCCATCCGGGACAGGGGATCTTTAGCAATCAGCCCCAGCATTTT. Encoded protein: CASSHPGQGIFSNQPQHF.

The chain couples TRBV7-9 to TRBJ2-5; no definite D call. The CDR3 consists of 12 residues. With 5 bases removed from V and 1 base from J, the gap between germline ends came to 5 bases. Germline lookup yields CDR1 SEHNR and CDR2 FQNEAQ (reference sequence). CDR3 DNA: TGTGCCAGCAGCCCCCGCCAAGAGACCCAGTACTTC. It is translated as CASSPRQETQYF.

The chain uses TRBV10-1 and TRBJ1-1; D perhaps matches TRBD1 (5 bases). Germline V CDR1 and CDR2: WNHNN, SYGVQD (reference sequence). CDR3 size: 12 residues. V lost 6 bases to trimming and J lost 5 bases, with 10 bases between them. CDR3 loop: CASRGRGTEAFF. CDR3 coding DNA: TGCGCCAGCAGAGGCCGGGGGACTGAAGCTTTCTTT.

This clone was counted a few times. The chain carries TRBV6-6 and TRBJ1-2; TRBD1 matches 7 bases. The junction had 3 bases not matched to a gene; V was cut back by 2 bases and J by 0 bases. This CDR3 comprises 15 residues. Germline lookup yields CDR1 MNHNY and CDR2 SVGAGI (reference sequence). Written as DNA, the CDR3 is TGTGCCAGCAGTTACGGGGGGACAGCTAACTATGGCTACACCTTC. Its protein product is CASSYGGTANYGYTF.

This sequence joins TRBV7-6 and TRBJ2-5, with TRBD2 identical over 7 bases. The length of the CDR3 is 15 residues. From germline, CDR1 is SGHVS and CDR2 FNYEAQ. The V gene end was trimmed by 4 bases and the J gene end by 3 bases; junction bases not matched to a gene: 8. The CDR3 DNA sequence: TGTGCCAGCAGCTCCGCCCGACTAGCAAAAGAGACCCAGTACTTC. Amino acids: CASSSARLAKETQYF.

The chain is built from TRBV18 and TRBJ1-4, with 9 bases fitting TRBD1. V was clipped by 2 bases and J by 2 bases; unmatched bases: 6. The germline V gene encodes CDR1 KGHSH and CDR2 LQKENI. The CDR3 loop spans 17 amino acids. The CDR3 region has the DNA TGTGCCAGCTCACCAAAGACAGGGGGAGCGACTAATGAAAAACTGTTTTTT. Protein sequence: CASSPKTGGATNEKLFF.

The rearrangement uses TRBV5-1 and TRBJ1-1; 11 bases match TRBD1. The CDR3 contains 17 residues. Germline V gene data show CDR1 as SGHRS and CDR2 as YFSETQ. With 0 bases clipped from V and 3 bases from J, the junction kept 7 bases outside the gene matches. CDR3 DNA sequence: TGCGCCAGCAGCTTGGTCGGGACAGGGGGACCAGACACTGAAGCTTTCTTT. The encoded protein is CASSLVGTGGPDTEAFF.

This chain uses TRBV6-2 or TRBV6-3 with TRBJ1-2; TRBD1 agrees at 9 bases. Germline loops: CDR1 MNHEY, CDR2 SVGEGT. The trim removed 5 bases at V and 6 bases at J, leaving 4 bases unmatched. The length of the CDR3 is 13 residues. The CDR3 is CASSHRDRDGYTF. The CDR3 DNA sequence: TGTGCCAGCAGTCACCGGGACAGGGATGGCTACACCTTC.

This clone was recorded once. The chain joins TRBV5-8 to TRBJ2-1; TRBD2 matches at 10 bases. The V segment lost 1 base and the J segment 0 bases; nucleotides outside the gene matches: 10. The CDR3 is 19 residues long. Germline V CDR1 and CDR2: SGHTS, YDEGEE. The CDR3 region is CASSLWGTSGVSSYNEQFF. CDR3 DNA sequence: TGTGCCAGCAGCTTGTGGGGAACTAGCGGGGTGAGCTCCTACAATGAGCAGTTCTTC.

This clone was picked up a small number of times. For the CDR3, the DNA is TGTGCCAGCACTCAACAGGCGATGAACACTGAAGCTTTCTTT. Its protein product is CASTQQAMNTEAFF. This chain joins TRBV2 and TRBJ1-1; maybe TRBD1 (5 bases). This CDR3 has 14 amino acids. Germline CDR1 SNHLY, CDR2 FYNNEI. V was pared by 7 bases and J by 0 bases, with 12 bases between.

Only one count was recorded for this clone. The V and J genes are TRBV11-3 and TRBJ2-7; 10 bases map to TRBD2. The CDR3 is 17 amino acids. J gave up 5 bases and V 4 bases, and 14 bases lay outside the gene matches. CDR1 and CDR2 (germline): SGHNT, YENEEA. CDR3 nucleotides: TGTGCCAGCAGCTGGACCCTAGCGGGAGCGAAGATCGACGAGCAGTACTTC. It encodes CASSWTLAGAKIDEQYF.

The chain employs TRBV25-1 and TRBJ1-3; 7 bases are shared with TRBD1. V shed 4 bases and J 0 bases; nucleotides not matched to a gene: 9. The CDR3 extends over 17 amino acids. CDR1 and CDR2 from the germline V gene are MGHDK and SYGVNS. In DNA, the CDR3 is TGTGCCAGCAGTGTCCACAGGGGAGCCGACTCTGGAAACACCATATATTTT. Translation gives CASSVHRGADSGNTIYF.

This clone appeared once. The CDR3 nucleotides read TGTGCCAGTAAGGAAGCGGGAGCCTACAATGAGCAGTTCTTC. It translates to CASKEAGAYNEQFF. This chain uses TRBV19 with TRBJ2-1, with 8 bases fitting TRBD2. This CDR3 contains 14 residues. The V gene end was trimmed by 7 bases and the J gene end by 2 bases; junction bases not matched to a gene: 4. Looked up from germline, CDR1 is LNHDA and CDR2 is SQIVND (reference sequence).

The V gene is TRBV28, the J gene TRBJ2-3, with TRBD2 matching 9 bases. The germline V gene has CDR1 MDHEN and CDR2 SYDVKM. V dropped 6 bases and J dropped 7; count of bases not matched to a gene: 8. The CDR3 extends over 14 amino acids. The CDR3 spells CASRQGGRAYTQYF. The CDR3 nucleotides read TGTGCCAGCAGGCAAGGCGGGAGGGCCTATACGCAGTATTTT.

J is TRBJ2-2 and V is TRBV25-1; the D gene is possibly TRBD1 (5 bases). This CDR3 contains 17 residues. Trimming left V 0 bases short and J 0 bases short, with 11 bases between. Per germline, CDR1 MGHDK and CDR2 SYGVNS. CDR3 in amino acids: CASSEYWSDTNTGELFF. CDR3 bases: TGTGCCAGCAGTGAATATTGGTCGGACACGAACACCGGGGAGCTGTTTTTT.

The chain links TRBV4-3 to TRBJ1-2, with D possibly being TRBD1 (5 bases). The germline V and J ends were trimmed by 0 bases and 5 bases, with 22 bases remaining between them. The CDR3 runs to 18 residues. CDR1 and CDR2 from the germline V gene are LGHNA and YSLEER. DNA for the CDR3: TGCGCCAGCAGCCAAGATGGAACAGGCCGCCTCCTGTCGTATGGCTACACCTTC. It is translated as CASSQDGTGRLLSYGYTF.